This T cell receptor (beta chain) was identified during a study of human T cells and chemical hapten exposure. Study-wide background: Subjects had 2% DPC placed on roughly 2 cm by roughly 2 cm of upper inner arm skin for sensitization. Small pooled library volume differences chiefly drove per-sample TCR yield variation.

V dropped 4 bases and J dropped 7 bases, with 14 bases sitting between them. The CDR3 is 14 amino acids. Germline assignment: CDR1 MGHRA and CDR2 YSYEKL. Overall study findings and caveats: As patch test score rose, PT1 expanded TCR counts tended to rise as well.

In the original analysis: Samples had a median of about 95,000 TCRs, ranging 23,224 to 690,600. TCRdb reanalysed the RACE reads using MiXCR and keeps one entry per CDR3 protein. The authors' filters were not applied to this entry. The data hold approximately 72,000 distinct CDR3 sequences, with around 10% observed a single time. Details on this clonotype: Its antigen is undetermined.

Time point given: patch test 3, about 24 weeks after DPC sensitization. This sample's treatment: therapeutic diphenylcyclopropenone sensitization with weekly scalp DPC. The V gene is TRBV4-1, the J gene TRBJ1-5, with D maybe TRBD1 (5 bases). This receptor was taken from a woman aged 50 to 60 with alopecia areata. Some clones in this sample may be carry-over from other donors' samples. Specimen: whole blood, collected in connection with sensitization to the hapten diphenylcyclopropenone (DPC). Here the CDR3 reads CASSRAGLGQPQHF. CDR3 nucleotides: TGCGCCAGCAGCCGCGCGGGGCTTGGGCAGCCCCAGCATTTT.